This T cell receptor (beta chain) was recorded in a study of blood T cell repertoires in COVID-19. Study-level background: The analysed material was cDNA or gDNA that came from T cells, B-cell-depleted T cells, or PBMCs.

Libraries were prepared by immunoSEQ multiplex PCR; TCRdb keeps only in-frame clonotypes and omits some of them. The data show hundreds of thousands of clones, with about 88% seen just once and approximately 3% held by the top ten. Trimming at V came to 1 base and at J to 4 bases, leaving 5 bases not matched to a gene. Per germline, CDR1 SGDLS and CDR2 YYNGEE. This CDR3 spans 16 amino acids. The study recruited people aged about 18 to 95 years across around 23 US areas. Membership in each cohort depended on participant-reported clinical history. The source material was PBMCs or T cells enriched from blood (not recorded which). The chain uses TRBV9 and TRBJ1-3; 10 bases match TRBD1. The clonotype originates from a woman between 50 and 59 years old who had recovered from COVID-19. This CDR3 is CASSVRQGAAGNTIYF. As DNA, the CDR3 is TGTGCCAGCAGCGTAAGACAGGGGGCTGCCGGAAACACCATATATTTT.